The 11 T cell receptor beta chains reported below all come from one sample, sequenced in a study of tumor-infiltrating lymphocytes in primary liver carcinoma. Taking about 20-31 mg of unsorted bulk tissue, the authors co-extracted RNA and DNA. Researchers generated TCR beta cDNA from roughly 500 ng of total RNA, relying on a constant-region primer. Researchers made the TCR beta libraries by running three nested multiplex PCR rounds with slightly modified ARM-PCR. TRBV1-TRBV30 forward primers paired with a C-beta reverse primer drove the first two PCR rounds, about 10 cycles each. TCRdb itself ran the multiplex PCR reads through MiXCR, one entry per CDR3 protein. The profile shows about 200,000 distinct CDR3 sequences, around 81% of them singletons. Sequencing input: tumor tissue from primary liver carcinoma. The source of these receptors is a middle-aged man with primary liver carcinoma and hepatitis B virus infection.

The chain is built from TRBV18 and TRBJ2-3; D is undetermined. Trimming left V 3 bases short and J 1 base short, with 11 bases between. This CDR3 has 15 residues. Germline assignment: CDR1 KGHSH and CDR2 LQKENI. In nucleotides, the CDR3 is TGTGCCAGCTCACCTACTGCCGGAGGCACAGATACGCAGTATTTT. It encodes CASSPTAGGTDTQYF.

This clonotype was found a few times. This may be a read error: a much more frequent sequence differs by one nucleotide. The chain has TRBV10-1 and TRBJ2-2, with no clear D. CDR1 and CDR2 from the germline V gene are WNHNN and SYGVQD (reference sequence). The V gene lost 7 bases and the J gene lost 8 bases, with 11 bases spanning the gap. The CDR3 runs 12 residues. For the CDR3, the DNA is TGCGCCAGCAACCACGGTACGGGGGAGCTGTTTTTT. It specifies CASNHGTGELFF.

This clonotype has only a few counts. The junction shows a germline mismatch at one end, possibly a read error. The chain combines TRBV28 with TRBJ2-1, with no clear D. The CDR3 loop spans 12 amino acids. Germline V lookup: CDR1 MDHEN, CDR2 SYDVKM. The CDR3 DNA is TGTACCAGCAGTTTTGAGCTAAATGAGCAGTTCTTC. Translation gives CTSSFELNEQFF.

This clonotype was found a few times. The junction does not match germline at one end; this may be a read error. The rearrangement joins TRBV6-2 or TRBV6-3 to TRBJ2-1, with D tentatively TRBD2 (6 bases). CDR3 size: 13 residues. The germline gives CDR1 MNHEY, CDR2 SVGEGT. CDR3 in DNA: TGTGCCAGCAGCCGGCTAGCGAGTAATGGGCAGTTCTTC. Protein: CASSRLASNGQFF.

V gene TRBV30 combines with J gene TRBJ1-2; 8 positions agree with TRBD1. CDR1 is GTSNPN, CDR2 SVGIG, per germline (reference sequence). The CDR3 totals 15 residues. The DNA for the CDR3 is TGTACCGGCCCGGGCTGGACAGGGTCGGTGGATGGCTACACCTTC. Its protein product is CTGPGWTGSVDGYTF.

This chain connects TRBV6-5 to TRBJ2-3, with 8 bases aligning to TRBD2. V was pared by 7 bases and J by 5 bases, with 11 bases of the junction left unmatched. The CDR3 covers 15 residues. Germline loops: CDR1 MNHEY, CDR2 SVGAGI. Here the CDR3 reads CASNSGLAGRDTQYF. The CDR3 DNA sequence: TGTGCCAGCAACTCAGGACTAGCTGGAAGAGATACGCAGTATTTT.

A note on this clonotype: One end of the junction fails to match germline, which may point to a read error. The CDR3 reads CASRQGQLYNSPLHF. The DNA for the CDR3 is TGCGCTAGCCGCCAAGGACAGCTCTATAATTCACCCCTTCACTTT. The V and J genes are TRBV4-3 and TRBJ1-6; D may be TRBD1 (6 bases). The germline V gene encodes CDR1 LGHNA and CDR2 YSLEER. This CDR3 is 15 amino acids long.

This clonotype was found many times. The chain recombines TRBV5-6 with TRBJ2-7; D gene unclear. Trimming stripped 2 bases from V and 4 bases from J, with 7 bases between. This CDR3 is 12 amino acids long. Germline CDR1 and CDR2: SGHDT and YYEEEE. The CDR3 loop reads CASSLTVYEQYF. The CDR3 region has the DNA TGTGCCAGCAGCTTAACCGTGTACGAGCAGTACTTC.

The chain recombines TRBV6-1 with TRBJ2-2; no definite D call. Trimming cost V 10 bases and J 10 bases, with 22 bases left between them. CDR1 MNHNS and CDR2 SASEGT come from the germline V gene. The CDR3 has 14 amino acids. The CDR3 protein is CANNPRVTIEELFF. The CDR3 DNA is TGTGCCAACAATCCCCGAGTGACAATAGAGGAGCTGTTTTTT.

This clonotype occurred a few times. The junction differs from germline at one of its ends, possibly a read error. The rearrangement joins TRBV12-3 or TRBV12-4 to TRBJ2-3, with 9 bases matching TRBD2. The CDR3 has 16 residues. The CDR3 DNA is TGTGCCAGCAGTTCGAGGACTAGCGTGGTCACAGATACACAGTATTTT. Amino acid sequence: CASSSRTSVVTDTQYF.

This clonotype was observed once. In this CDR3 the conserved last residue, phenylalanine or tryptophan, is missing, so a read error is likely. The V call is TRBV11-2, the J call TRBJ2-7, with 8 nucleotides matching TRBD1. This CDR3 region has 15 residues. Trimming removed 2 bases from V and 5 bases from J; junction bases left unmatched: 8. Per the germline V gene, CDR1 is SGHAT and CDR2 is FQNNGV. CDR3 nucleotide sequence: TGTGCCAGCAGCTTACTATGGACAGGGCAAAACGAGCAGTACTTA. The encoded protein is CASSLLWTGQNEQYL.